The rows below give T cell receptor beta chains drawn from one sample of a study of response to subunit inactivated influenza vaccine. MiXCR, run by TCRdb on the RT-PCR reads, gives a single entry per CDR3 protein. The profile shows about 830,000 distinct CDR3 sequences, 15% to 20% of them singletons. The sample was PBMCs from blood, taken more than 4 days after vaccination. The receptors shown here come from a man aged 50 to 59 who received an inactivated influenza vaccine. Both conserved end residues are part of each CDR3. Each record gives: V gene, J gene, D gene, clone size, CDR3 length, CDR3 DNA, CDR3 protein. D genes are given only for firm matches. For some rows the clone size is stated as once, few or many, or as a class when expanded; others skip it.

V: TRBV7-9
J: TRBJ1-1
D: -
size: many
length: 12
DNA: TGTGCCAGCAGCTTCGAGGGAACTGAAGCTTTCTTT
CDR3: CASSFEGTEAFF

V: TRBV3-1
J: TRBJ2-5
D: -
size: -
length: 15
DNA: TGTGCCAGCAGCCCCCTGGGACTTACCCAAGAGACCCAGTACTTC
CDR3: CASSPLGLTQETQYF

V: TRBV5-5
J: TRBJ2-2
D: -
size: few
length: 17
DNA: TGTGCCAGCAGCTTGATGTTGGGGCCCGATTACACCGGGGAGCTGTTTTTT
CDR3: CASSLMLGPDYTGELFF

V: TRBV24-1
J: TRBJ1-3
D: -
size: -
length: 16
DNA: TGTGCCACCAGTGATAAGCGTCCCGGGCTGGCAAACACCATATATTTT
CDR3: CATSDKRPGLANTIYF

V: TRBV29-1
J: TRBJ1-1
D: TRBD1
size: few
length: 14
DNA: TGCAGCGTTGAGGGGGACAGGCGAGAGACTGAAGCTTTCTTT
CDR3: CSVEGDRRETEAFF

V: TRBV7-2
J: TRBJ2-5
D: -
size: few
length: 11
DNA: TGTGCCAGCAGCCAATCCGGGACCCAGTACTTC
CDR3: CASSQSGTQYF

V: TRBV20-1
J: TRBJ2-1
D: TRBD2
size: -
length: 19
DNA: TGCAGTGCTAGACCGGACCCGGGACTAGCGGGAGGCCCCTCCAATGAGCAGTTCTTC
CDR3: CSARPDPGLAGGPSNEQFF

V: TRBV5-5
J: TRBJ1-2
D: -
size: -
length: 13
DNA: TGTGCCAGCAGCTACCAGACTAACTATGGCTACACCTTC
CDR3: CASSYQTNYGYTF

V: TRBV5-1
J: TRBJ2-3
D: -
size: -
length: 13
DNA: TGCGCCAGCAGCGACTCTAGCACAGATACGCAGTATTTT
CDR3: CASSDSSTDTQYF

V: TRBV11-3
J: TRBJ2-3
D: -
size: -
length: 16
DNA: TGTGCCAGCAGCTTAGGTGACAGCCGTTACACAGATACGCAGTATTTT
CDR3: CASSLGDSRYTDTQYF

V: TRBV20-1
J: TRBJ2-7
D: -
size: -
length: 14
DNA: TGCAGTGCTAGGTTTCGGGGTAGTTTATACGAGCAGTACTTC
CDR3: CSARFRGSLYEQYF

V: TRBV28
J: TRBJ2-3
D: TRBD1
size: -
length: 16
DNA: TGTGCCAGCAGTTACAGACAGGGATATACCCCAGATACGCAGTATTTT
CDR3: CASSYRQGYTPDTQYF

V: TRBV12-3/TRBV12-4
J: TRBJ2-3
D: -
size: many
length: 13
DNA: TGTGCCAGCAGTTTAAGTAGTCCAGATACGCAGTATTTT
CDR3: CASSLSSPDTQYF

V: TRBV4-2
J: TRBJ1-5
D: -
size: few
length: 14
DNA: TGTGCCAGCAGCCAAGAGGCCCGGGGTCAGCCCCAGCATTTT
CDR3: CASSQEARGQPQHF

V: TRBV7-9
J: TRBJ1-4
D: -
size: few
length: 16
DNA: TGTGCCAGCAGCTTAGTAGGAATCCGGGAAAATGAAAAACTGTTTTTT
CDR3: CASSLVGIRENEKLFF

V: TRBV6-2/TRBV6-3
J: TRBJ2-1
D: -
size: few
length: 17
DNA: TGTGCCAGCAGTTACTCGATCGGCGGGGACTCCTACAATGAGCAGTTCTTC
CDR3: CASSYSIGGDSYNEQFF

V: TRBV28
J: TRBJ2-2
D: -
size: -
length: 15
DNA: TGTGCCAGCAGTTCCCCCCCCGGGGGCAGCGGGGAGCTGTTTTTT
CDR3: CASSSPPGGSGELFF

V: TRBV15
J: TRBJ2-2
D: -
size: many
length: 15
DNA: TGTGCCACCAGCACAGGGACACGCATTGGGGGGGAGCTGTTTTTT
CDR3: CATSTGTRIGGELFF

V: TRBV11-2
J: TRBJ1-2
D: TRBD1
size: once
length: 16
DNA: TGTGCCAGCAGCTTAGATTATTGGACAGGGTACTATGGCTACACCTTC
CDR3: CASSLDYWTGYYGYTF

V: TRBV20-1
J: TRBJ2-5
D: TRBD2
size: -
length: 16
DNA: TGCAGTGCTGTCGGACTAGCGGGAGCATGGGTTGGGACCCAGTACTTC
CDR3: CSAVGLAGAWVGTQYF

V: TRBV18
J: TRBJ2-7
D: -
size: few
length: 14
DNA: TGTGCCAGCTCACCACCAAATCTTTCCTACGAGCAGTACTTC
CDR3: CASSPPNLSYEQYF

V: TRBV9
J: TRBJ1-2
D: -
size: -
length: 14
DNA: TGTGCCAGCAGCGTAGGGGGAGGGGGAAATGGCTACACCTTC
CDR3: CASSVGGGGNGYTF

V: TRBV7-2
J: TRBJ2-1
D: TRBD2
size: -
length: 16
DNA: TGTGCCAGCAGCTTAGCGACGAGCGGGAGGGGGGATGAGCAGTTCTTC
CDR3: CASSLATSGRGDEQFF

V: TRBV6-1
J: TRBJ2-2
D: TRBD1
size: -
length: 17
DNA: TGTGCCAGCAGTAAAGAGGGGACAGGGGGCGGCACCGGGGAGCTGTTTTTT
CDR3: CASSKEGTGGGTGELFF

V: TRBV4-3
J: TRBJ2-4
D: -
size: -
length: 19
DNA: TGCGCCAGCAGCCGCGAACCCCCCAATACAGGAAGGACCAAAAACATTCAGTACTTC
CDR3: CASSREPPNTGRTKNIQYF

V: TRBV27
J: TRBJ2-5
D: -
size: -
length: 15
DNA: TGTGCCAGCAGTGCCGGGACTTTCTTCCAAGAGACCCAGTACTTC
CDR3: CASSAGTFFQETQYF

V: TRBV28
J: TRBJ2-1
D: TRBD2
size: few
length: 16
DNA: TGTGCCAGCAGTTTATTAGCGGGGGGGCTCTACAATGAGCAGTTCTTC
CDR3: CASSLLAGGLYNEQFF

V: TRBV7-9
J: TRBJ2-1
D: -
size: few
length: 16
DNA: TGTGCCAGCAGCTTTTTTGGTGGACTAAAACTCAATGAGCAGTTCTTC
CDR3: CASSFFGGLKLNEQFF

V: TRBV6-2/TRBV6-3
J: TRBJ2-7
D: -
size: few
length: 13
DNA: TGTGCCAGCACCGACGGTGGGACCTACGAGCAGTACTTC
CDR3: CASTDGGTYEQYF

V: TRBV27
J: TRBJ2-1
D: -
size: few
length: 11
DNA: TGTGCCAGCAGAGCCGGAGTTGGGCAGTTCTTC
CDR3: CASRAGVGQFF

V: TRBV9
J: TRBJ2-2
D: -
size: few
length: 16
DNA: TGTGCCAGCAGCGTAGGACCTCGGGGGGCGGACGGGGAGCTGTTTTTT
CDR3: CASSVGPRGADGELFF

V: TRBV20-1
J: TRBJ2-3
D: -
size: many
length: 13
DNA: TGCAGTGCTAGGACAGGTAGTGCAGATACGCAGTATTTT
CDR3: CSARTGSADTQYF

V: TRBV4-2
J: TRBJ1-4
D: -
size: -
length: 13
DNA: TGTGCCAGCAGCCAGGGTACTAATGAAAAACTGTTTTTT
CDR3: CASSQGTNEKLFF